These 9 T cell receptor beta chains came from one sample sequenced in a study of early T cells in non-severe SARS-CoV-2 infection. TCRdb recomputed calls from the 5' RACE reads with MiXCR, one row per CDR3 protein. The sample lists nearly 110,000 distinct CDR3 sequences; roughly 10% were seen once. Sequencing input: whole blood. These receptors all stem from an adult who was a healthcare worker with PCR-confirmed SARS-CoV-2 infection or an uninfected control (not recorded which).

This chain uses TRBV7-3 with TRBJ2-3; TRBD2 agrees at 8 bases. Germline-derived CDR1 and CDR2 are SGHTA and FQGTGA. Trimming at V came to 6 bases and at J to 2 bases, leaving 7 bases not matched to a gene. This CDR3 contains 15 residues. The chain's CDR3 is CASSPGGGHTDTQYF. CDR3 bases: TGTGCCAGCAGTCCCGGGGGGGGCCACACAGATACGCAGTATTTT.

V is TRBV7-2 and J is TRBJ2-7; D is unclear. This CDR3 is 11 amino acids long. V lost 5 bases, J lost 5 bases, and 7 bases lay in between. CDR1 and CDR2 (germline): SGHTA, FQGNSA. The CDR3 reads CASSPRHEQYF. As DNA, the CDR3 is TGTGCCAGCAGCCCTCGACACGAGCAGTACTTC.

This clonotype came up many times. This sequence joins TRBV27 and TRBJ1-1; D is unresolved. This CDR3 has 14 amino acids. V shed 1 base and J shed 3 bases, with 9 bases lying between them. The V gene's germline CDR1 is MNHEY and CDR2 SMNVEV (reference sequence). CDR3 protein: CASSLYRRDTEAFF. The CDR3 DNA sequence: TGTGCCAGCAGTTTATATCGGAGGGACACTGAAGCTTTCTTT.

The gene calls are TRBV5-8 and TRBJ2-5, with TRBD2 matching 8 bases. Germline V gives CDR1 SGHTS, CDR2 YDEGEE. CDR3 length equals 15 residues. J gave up 6 bases and V 2 bases, and 9 bases lay outside the gene matches. CDR3 DNA sequence: TGTGCCAGCAGCTTAACCACGGGACTAGGAAAGACCCAGTACTTC. This encodes CASSLTTGLGKTQYF.

This clonotype occurred many times. V usage is TRBV18 and J usage is TRBJ1-5; D gene ambiguous. Trimming pared 4 bases from V and 2 bases from J, leaving 24 bases between. From germline, CDR1 is KGHSH and CDR2 LQKENI. This CDR3 has 19 amino acids. CDR3 in DNA: TGTGCCAGCTCACGAGTCACGGCATCCCCTAAAGGCGGCAATCAGCCCCAGCATTTT. It specifies CASSRVTASPKGGNQPQHF. The entire variable domain, with the rest obtained from reference TRBV18 and TRBJ1-5, is as follows: NAGVMQNPRHLVRRRGQEARLRCSPMKGHSHVYWYRQLPEEGLKFMVYLQKENIIDESGMPKERFSAEFPKEGPSILRIQQVVRGDSAAYFCASSRVTASPKGGNQPQHFGDGTRLSIL.

This clonotype was observed at least ten times. V and J are TRBV7-6 and TRBJ2-1; D ambiguous. Germline lookup yields CDR1 SGHVS and CDR2 FNYEAQ. V dropped 1 base and J dropped 4 bases, with 5 bases sitting between them. This CDR3 is built from 13 residues. CDR3 residues: CASSLVAYNEQFF. CDR3 DNA: TGTGCCAGCAGCTTAGTCGCTTACAATGAGCAGTTCTTC.

This clonotype was observed at least ten times. This sequence joins TRBV7-8 and TRBJ2-1; D gene uncertain. Trimming took 1 base from V and 2 from J, leaving 9 bases between them. CDR1 and CDR2 (germline): SGHVS, FQNEAQ. The CDR3 contains 15 residues. The CDR3 is CASSLGVLAYNEQFF. The CDR3 region has the DNA TGTGCCAGCAGCTTAGGGGTATTAGCCTACAATGAGCAGTTCTTC.

This clonotype has only a few counts. The chain recombines TRBV5-1 with TRBJ2-3; 13 bases fit TRBD2. This CDR3 has 15 residues. V lost 5 bases and J lost 2; bases outside the gene matches: 2. CDR1 and CDR2 (germline): SGHRS, YFSETQ. CDR3 amino acids: CASRTSGRDTDTQYF. The CDR3 bases are TGCGCCAGCAGAACTAGCGGGAGGGACACAGATACGCAGTATTTT. Variable domain in full (rest from reference TRBV5-1 and TRBJ2-3): KAGVTQTPRYLIKTRGQQVTLSCSPISGHRSVSWYQQTPGQGLQFLFEYFSETQRNKGNFPGRFSGRQFSNSRSEMNVSTLELGDSALYLCASRTSGRDTDTQYFGPGTRLTVL.

This clonotype was observed at least ten times. The V and J genes are TRBV11-2 and TRBJ1-6, with D unclear. Trimming shortened V by 0 bases and J by 10 bases, and 7 bases separated the two germline ends. The CDR3 contains 13 residues. Per germline, CDR1 SGHAT and CDR2 FQNNGV. CDR3 sequence reads: CASSLDSESPLHF. CDR3 nucleotide sequence: TGTGCCAGCAGCTTAGACTCGGAGTCACCCCTCCACTTT.